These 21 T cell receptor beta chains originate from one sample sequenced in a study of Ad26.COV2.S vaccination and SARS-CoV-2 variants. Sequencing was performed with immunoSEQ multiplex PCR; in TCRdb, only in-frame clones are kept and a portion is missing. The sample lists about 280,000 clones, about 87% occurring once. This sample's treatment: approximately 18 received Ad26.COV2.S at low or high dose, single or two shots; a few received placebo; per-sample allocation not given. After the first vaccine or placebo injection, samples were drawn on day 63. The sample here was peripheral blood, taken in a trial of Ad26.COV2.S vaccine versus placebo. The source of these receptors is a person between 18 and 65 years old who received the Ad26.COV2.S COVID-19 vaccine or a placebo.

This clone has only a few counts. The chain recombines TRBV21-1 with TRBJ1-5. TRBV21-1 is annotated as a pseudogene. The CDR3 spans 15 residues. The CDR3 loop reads CASSPRDGENQPQHF. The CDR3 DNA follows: TGTGCCAGCAGCCCCCGTGATGGGGAAAATCAGCCCCAGCATTTT.

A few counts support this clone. The CDR3 sequence: CASSIVQGAVYGYTF. The CDR3 coding sequence is TGTGCCAGTAGTATAGTCCAGGGGGCGGTCTATGGCTACACCTTC. The chain uses TRBV19 and TRBJ1-2, with 8 bases aligning to TRBD1. CDR3 length: 15 residues. Germline CDR1 LNHDA, CDR2 SQIVND (reference sequence). J gave up 4 bases and V 1 base, and 5 bases lay outside the gene matches.

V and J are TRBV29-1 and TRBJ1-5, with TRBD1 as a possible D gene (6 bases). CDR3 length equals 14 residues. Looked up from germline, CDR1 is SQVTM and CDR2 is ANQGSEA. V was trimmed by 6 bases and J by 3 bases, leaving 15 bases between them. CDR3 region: CSVNSGTHNQPQHF. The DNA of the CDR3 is TGCAGCGTAAACTCCGGGACACACAATCAGCCCCAGCATTTT.

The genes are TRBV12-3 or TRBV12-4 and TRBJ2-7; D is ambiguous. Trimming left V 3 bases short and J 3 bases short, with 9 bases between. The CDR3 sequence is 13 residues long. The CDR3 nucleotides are TGTGCCAGCAGTTTTCTCCTCTTCTACGAGCAGTACTTC. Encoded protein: CASSFLLFYEQYF.

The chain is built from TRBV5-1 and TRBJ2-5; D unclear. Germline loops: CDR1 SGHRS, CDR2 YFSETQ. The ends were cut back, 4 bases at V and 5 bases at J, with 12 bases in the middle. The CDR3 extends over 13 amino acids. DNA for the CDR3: TGCGCCAGCAGCCAGGACCGGCGGGAGACCCAGTACTTC. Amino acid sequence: CASSQDRRETQYF.

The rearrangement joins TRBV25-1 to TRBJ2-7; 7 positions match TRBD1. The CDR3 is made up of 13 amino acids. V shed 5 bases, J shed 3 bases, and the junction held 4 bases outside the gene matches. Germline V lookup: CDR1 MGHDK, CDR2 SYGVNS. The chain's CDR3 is CASSTGVVYEQYF. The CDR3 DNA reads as TGTGCCAGCAGTACAGGGGTGGTCTACGAGCAGTACTTC.

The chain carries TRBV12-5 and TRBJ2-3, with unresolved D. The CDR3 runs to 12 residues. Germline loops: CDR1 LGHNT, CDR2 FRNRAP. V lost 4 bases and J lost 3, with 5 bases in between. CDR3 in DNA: TGTGCTAGTGGTTCTAGGACAGATACGCAGTATTTT. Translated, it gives CASGSRTDTQYF.

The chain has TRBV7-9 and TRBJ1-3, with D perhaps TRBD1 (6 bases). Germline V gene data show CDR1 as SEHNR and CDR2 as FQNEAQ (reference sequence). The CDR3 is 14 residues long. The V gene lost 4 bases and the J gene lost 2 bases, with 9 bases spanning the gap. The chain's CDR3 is CASSSGGPGNTIYF. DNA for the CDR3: TGTGCCAGCAGCTCGGGGGGCCCTGGAAACACCATATATTTT. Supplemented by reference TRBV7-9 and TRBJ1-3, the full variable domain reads DTGVSQNPRHKITKRGQNVTFRCDPISEHNRLYWYRQTLGQGPEFLTYFQNEAQLEKSRLLSDRFSAERPKGSFSTLEIQRTEQGDSAMYLCASSSGGPGNTIYFGEGSWLTVV.

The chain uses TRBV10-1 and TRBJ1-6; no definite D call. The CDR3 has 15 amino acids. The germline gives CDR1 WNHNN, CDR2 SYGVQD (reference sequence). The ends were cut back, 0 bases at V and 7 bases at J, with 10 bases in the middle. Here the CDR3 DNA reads TGCGCCAGCAGTGAGTCCTCCGGATTCAATTCACCCCTCCACTTT. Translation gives CASSESSGFNSPLHF.

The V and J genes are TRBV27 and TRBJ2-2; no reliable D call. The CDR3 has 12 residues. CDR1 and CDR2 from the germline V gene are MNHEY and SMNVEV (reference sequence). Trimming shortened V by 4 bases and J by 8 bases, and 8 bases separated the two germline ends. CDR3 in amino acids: CASSSALGELFF. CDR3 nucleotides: TGTGCCAGCAGTTCGGCTTTGGGGGAGCTGTTTTTT.

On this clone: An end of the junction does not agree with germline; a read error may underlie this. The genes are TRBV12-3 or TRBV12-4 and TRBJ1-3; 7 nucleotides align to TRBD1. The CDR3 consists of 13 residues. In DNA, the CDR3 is TGTGCCAGCAGTTCTGGTTTCGACAGGGATTATGGTTTT. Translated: CASSSGFDRDYGF.

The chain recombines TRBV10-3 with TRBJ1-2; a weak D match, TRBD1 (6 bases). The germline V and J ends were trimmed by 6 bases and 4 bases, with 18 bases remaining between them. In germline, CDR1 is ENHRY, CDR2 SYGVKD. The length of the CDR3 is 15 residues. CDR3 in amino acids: CAISTHSGAGYGYTF. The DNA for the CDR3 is TGTGCCATCAGCACTCATTCAGGGGCGGGCTATGGCTACACCTTC.

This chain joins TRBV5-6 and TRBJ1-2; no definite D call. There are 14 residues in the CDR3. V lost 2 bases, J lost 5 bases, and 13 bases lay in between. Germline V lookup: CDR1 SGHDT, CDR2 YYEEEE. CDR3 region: CASSFPWLSYGYTF. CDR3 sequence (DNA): TGTGCCAGCAGCTTTCCGTGGCTTTCATATGGCTACACCTTC.

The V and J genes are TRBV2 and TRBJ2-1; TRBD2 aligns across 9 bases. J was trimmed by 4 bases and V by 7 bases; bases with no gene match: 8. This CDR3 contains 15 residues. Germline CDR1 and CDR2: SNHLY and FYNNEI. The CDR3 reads CASTEETSGYNEQFF. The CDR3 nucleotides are TGTGCCAGCACCGAAGAGACTAGCGGTTACAATGAGCAGTTCTTC. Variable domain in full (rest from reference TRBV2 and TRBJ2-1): EPEVTQTPSHQVTQMGQEVILRCVPISNHLYFYWYRQILGQKVEFLVSFYNNEISEKSEIFDDQFSVERPDGSNFTLKIRSTKLEDSAMYFCASTEETSGYNEQFFGPGTRLTVL.

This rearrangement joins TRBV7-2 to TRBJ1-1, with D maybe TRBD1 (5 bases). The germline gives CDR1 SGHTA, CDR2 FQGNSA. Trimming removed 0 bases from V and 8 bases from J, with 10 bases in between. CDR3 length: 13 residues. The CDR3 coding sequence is TGTGCCAGCAGCTTAGCGACAGCCTACGAAGCTTTCTTT. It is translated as CASSLATAYEAFF.

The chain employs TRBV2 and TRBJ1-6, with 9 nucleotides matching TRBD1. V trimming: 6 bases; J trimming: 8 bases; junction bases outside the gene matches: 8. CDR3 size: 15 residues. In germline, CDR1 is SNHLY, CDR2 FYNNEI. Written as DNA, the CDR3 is TGTGCCAGCAGGTCCGGGACAGGGAGGGATTCACCCCTCCACTTT. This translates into CASRSGTGRDSPLHF.

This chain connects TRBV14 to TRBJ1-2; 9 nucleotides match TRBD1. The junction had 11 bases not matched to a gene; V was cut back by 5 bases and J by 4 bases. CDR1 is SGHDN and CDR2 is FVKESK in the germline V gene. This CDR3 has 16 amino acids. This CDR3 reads CASSSYPDRGIYGYTF. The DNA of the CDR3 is TGTGCCAGCAGCTCATATCCGGACAGGGGCATCTATGGCTACACCTTC.

CDR3 loop: CASSQDRYNTEAFF. CDR3 bases: TGTGCCAGCAGTCAGGACAGGTATAACACTGAAGCTTTCTTT. V gene TRBV6-6 combines with J gene TRBJ1-1, with 7 nucleotides matching TRBD1. The junction had 5 bases not matched to a gene; V was cut back by 5 bases and J by 2 bases. This CDR3 region has 14 residues. Germline CDR1 is MNHNY and CDR2 is SVGAGI (reference sequence).

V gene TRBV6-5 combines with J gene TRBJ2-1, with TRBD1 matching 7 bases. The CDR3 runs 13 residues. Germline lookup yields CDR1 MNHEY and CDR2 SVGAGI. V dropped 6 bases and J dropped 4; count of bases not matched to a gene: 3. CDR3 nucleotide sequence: TGTGCCAGCAGATGGGACAGTTACAATGAGCAGTTCTTC. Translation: CASRWDSYNEQFF.

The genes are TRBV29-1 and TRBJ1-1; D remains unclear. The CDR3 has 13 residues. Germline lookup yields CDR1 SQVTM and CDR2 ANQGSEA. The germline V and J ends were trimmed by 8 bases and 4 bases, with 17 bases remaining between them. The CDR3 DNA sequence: TGCAGCTATAATAAAGGGAAAGGCACTGAAGCTTTCTTT. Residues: CSYNKGKGTEAFF.

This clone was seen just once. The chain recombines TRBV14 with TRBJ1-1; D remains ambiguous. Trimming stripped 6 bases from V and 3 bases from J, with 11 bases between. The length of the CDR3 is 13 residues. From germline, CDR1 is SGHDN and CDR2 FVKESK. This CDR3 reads CASSFSGDTEAFF. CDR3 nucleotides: TGTGCCAGCAGTTTTAGCGGGGACACTGAAGCTTTCTTT.